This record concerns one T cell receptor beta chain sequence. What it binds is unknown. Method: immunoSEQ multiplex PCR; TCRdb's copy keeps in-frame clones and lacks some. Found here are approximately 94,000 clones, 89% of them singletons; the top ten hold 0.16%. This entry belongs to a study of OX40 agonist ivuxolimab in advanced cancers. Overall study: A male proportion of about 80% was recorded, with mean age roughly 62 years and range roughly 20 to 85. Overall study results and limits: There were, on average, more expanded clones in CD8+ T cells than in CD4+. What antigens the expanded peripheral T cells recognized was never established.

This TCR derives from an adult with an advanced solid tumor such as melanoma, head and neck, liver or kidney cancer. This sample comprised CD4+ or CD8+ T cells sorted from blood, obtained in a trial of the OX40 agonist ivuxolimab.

CDR3 residues: CASSMGLFTDTQYF. CDR3 DNA sequence: TGTGCCAGCAGCATGGGACTATTCACAGATACGCAGTATTTT. The chain is built from TRBV9 and TRBJ2-3; 7 bases map to TRBD2. V was pared by 4 bases and J by 2 bases, with 4 bases of the junction left unmatched. This CDR3 is built from 14 residues. From germline, CDR1 is SGDLS and CDR2 YYNGEE.